The 28 T cell receptor beta chains below all came from one sample that was sequenced in a study of naive and memory T cell subsets. Both TRBC1 and TRBC2 were covered by a beta constant-region primer of two equimolar oligonucleotides. TCRdb re-analysed the UMI-ligation and nested PCR reads in MiXCR, keeping a single row per CDR3 protein. In the table there are approximately 85,000 distinct CDR3 sequences, around 7% of which are singletons. Sequences were obtained from central memory CD4+ T cells from blood. The source of these receptors is a human donor in good health.

This clonotype was observed many times. The J gene is TRBJ1-2, the V gene TRBV7-2; no definite D call. The V end lost 5 bases, the J end lost 4 bases, and 17 bases lay between the germline ends. The length of the CDR3 is 15 residues. Per germline, CDR1 SGHTA and CDR2 FQGNSA. The CDR3 sequence is CASSRGPLVPYGYTF. The CDR3 DNA sequence: TGTGCCAGCAGCCGAGGGCCTTTAGTCCCCTATGGCTACACCTTC.

This clonotype has at least ten counts. The DNA of the CDR3 is TGTGCCAGCAGATCTGGGACGGTGCGTAATGAAAAACTGTTTTTT. It encodes CASRSGTVRNEKLFF. The J gene is TRBJ1-4, the V gene TRBV2; TRBD1 is a possible D gene (5 bases). The V end lost 6 bases, the J end lost 4 bases, and 15 bases lay between the germline ends. CDR1 is SNHLY, CDR2 FYNNEI, per germline. This CDR3 contains 15 residues.

The chain employs TRBV19 and TRBJ1-5, with 12 bases that match TRBD1. V gave up 5 bases and J gave up 7 bases; unmatched junction bases: 9. From germline, CDR1 is LNHDA and CDR2 SQIVND (reference sequence). The CDR3 totals 16 residues. CDR3 sequence reads: CASSPFWDRGPQPQHF. CDR3 coding DNA: TGTGCCAGTAGTCCTTTCTGGGACAGGGGGCCCCAGCCCCAGCATTTT.

In nucleotides, the CDR3 is TGTGCCAGCAAGTTTTCCGAGCAGTACTTC. It is translated as CASKFSEQYF. V is TRBV2 and J is TRBJ2-7; D ambiguous. CDR3 length: 10 residues. The germline CDR1 and CDR2 sequences are SNHLY and FYNNEI. Between the trimmed V and J ends, which lost 7 bases and 6 bases, there was a span of 7 bases.

This clonotype was seen repeatedly, ten times or more. The rearrangement joins TRBV7-2 to TRBJ2-7, with 8 bases that match TRBD1. The V gene's germline CDR1 is SGHTA and CDR2 FQGNSA. V was pared by 5 bases and J by 2 bases, with 8 bases of the junction left unmatched. The CDR3 covers 15 residues. The CDR3 region is CASSPLPGGTYEQYF. The CDR3 DNA reads TGTGCCAGCAGCCCACTCCCAGGGGGCACCTACGAGCAGTACTTC.

This clonotype was detected many times. J is TRBJ2-7 and V is TRBV24-1, with TRBD2 identical over 8 bases. The CDR3 has 14 amino acids. The germline CDR1 and CDR2 sequences are KGHDR and SFDVKD. The J segment lost 7 bases and the V segment lost 4 bases, leaving 8 bases of the junction unmatched. The CDR3 protein is CATSESGSNLEQYF. Written as DNA, the CDR3 is TGTGCCACCAGTGAGAGCGGGAGTAATCTTGAGCAGTACTTC.

Many counts were recorded for this clonotype. V and J are TRBV4-3 and TRBJ2-3; 8 bases align to TRBD1. J was trimmed by 5 bases and V by 0 bases; bases with no gene match: 10. The germline V gene encodes CDR1 LGHNA and CDR2 YSLEER. The CDR3 runs to 17 residues. CDR3 DNA sequence: TGCGCCAGCAGCCAAGATCCCAGGGGGCGCGGTAAAGATACGCAGTATTTT. Protein sequence: CASSQDPRGRGKDTQYF.

The chain links TRBV20-1 to TRBJ1-5, with TRBD1 matching 11 bases. Trimming removed 1 base from V and 6 bases from J; junction bases left unmatched: 2. Per germline, CDR1 DFQATT and CDR2 SNEGSKA (reference sequence). This CDR3 has 14 residues. This CDR3 is CSARGTGGIQPQHF. In DNA form, the CDR3 reads TGCAGTGCTAGAGGGACAGGGGGCATTCAGCCCCAGCATTTT.

At least ten counts were recorded for this clonotype. The rearrangement uses TRBV20-1 and TRBJ1-1; TRBD1 agrees at 8 bases. V was pared by 0 bases and J by 7 bases, with 7 bases of the junction left unmatched. The CDR3 has 14 amino acids. Per the germline V gene, CDR1 is DFQATT and CDR2 is SNEGSKA (reference sequence). CDR3 nucleotide sequence: TGCAGTGCTAGAGAGGGACAGGCGGGTTTTGAAGCTTTCTTT. Its protein is CSAREGQAGFEAFF.

Comments on this clonotype: This may be a read error: a much more frequent sequence differs by one nucleotide. V gene TRBV3-1 combines with J gene TRBJ2-1; weak D call: TRBD1 (5 bases). The germline V and J ends were trimmed by 10 bases and 0 bases, with 10 bases remaining between them. The germline gives CDR1 LGHDT, CDR2 YNNKEL (reference sequence). CDR3 length equals 13 residues. The CDR3 reads CANRQSSYNEQFF. As DNA, the CDR3 is TGTGCCAACAGGCAGAGCTCCTACAATGAGCAGTTCTTC.

The chain uses TRBV30 and TRBJ2-6; D not certain. The CDR3 loop spans 15 amino acids. In germline, CDR1 is GTSNPN, CDR2 SVGIG (reference sequence). V dropped 2 bases and J dropped 6 bases, with 14 bases sitting between them. The CDR3 reads CAWSIGPTTANVLTF. CDR3 coding DNA: TGTGCCTGGAGTATAGGACCTACTACGGCCAACGTCCTGACTTTC.

The chain is built from TRBV12-3 or TRBV12-4 and TRBJ2-7, with D perhaps TRBD2 (6 bases). With 5 bases removed from V and 2 bases from J, the gap between germline ends came to 22 bases. This CDR3 spans 17 amino acids. The CDR3 DNA is TGTGCCAGCAGTCCCGGGACTTCGTATCGAAGTCCCTACGAGCAGTACTTC. Encoded protein: CASSPGTSYRSPYEQYF.

This clonotype was picked up a small number of times. The chain joins TRBV15 to TRBJ2-1; TRBD2 aligns across 8 bases. Trimming removed 1 base from V and 7 bases from J; junction bases left unmatched: 9. CDR3 size: 16 residues. The germline gives CDR1 LNHNV, CDR2 YYDKDF (reference sequence). In nucleotides, the CDR3 is TGTGCCACCAGCAGAGCCGGGACTAGGGGACCTAATGAGCAGTTCTTC. This translates into CATSRAGTRGPNEQFF.

Many counts were recorded for this clonotype. J is TRBJ1-2 and V is TRBV20-1, with D possibly being TRBD1 (5 bases). Germline loops: CDR1 DFQATT, CDR2 SNEGSKA (reference sequence). V was clipped by 5 bases and J by 7 bases, with 17 bases between them. CDR3 length: 13 amino acids. The CDR3 protein is CSARNQGSGGYTF. DNA of the CDR3: TGCAGTGCTCGGAACCAGGGCTCCGGTGGCTACACCTTC.

The table lists this clonotype with many counts. The V call is TRBV30, the J call TRBJ1-5, with a possible D match to TRBD1 (6 bases). Trimming removed 7 bases from V and 7 bases from J, with 20 bases in between. Germline lookup yields CDR1 GTSNPN and CDR2 SVGIG (reference sequence). CDR3 length: 14 residues. CDR3 sequence (DNA): TGTGCCTACGCGCAGAACAGGGCCAAACAGCCCCAGCATTTT. This codes for CAYAQNRAKQPQHF.

This clonotype was seen ten or more times. The chain has TRBV28 and TRBJ2-5; 11 nucleotides align to TRBD1. From germline, CDR1 is MDHEN and CDR2 SYDVKM. V lost 6 bases, J lost 7 bases, and 10 bases stayed unmatched. The CDR3 covers 15 residues. The CDR3 loop is CASRWTGGASVTQYF. The CDR3 DNA reads TGTGCCAGCAGATGGACAGGGGGCGCATCTGTGACCCAGTACTTC.

In its sample, this clonotype was seen many times. V usage is TRBV12-3 or TRBV12-4 and J usage is TRBJ2-7; 9 bases are a match to TRBD1. The CDR3 is 15 amino acids. The V and J ends lost 6 bases and 1 base, in that order; junction bases with no gene match: 7. The CDR3 reads CASRLTGGQSYEQYF. CDR3 bases: TGTGCCAGCAGGCTGACAGGGGGTCAGTCCTACGAGCAGTACTTC.

This clonotype was counted many times. The chain links TRBV18 to TRBJ1-6, with 7 bases aligning to TRBD1. In germline, CDR1 is KGHSH, CDR2 LQKENI. This CDR3 contains 16 residues. V lost 6 bases and J lost 7; bases outside the gene matches: 12. DNA of the CDR3: TGTGCCAGCTCTCCAGGGGGACCCTTGGAAAATTCACCCCTCCACTTT. The encoded protein is CASSPGGPLENSPLHF.

This clonotype was found many times. The chain links TRBV6-1 to TRBJ1-2; tentatively, D is TRBD1 (6 bases). The germline gives CDR1 MNHNS, CDR2 SASEGT. CDR3 size: 15 residues. V shed 1 base and J shed 3 bases, with 12 bases lying between them. The CDR3 protein is CASSEGQVEDYGYTF. The CDR3 DNA sequence: TGTGCCAGCAGTGAAGGACAGGTAGAAGACTATGGCTACACCTTC.

The sample holds many counts of this clonotype. The V and J genes are TRBV6-2 or TRBV6-3 and TRBJ2-3; 9 nucleotides align to TRBD2. The V gene's germline CDR1 is MNHEY and CDR2 SVGEGT. V gave up 6 bases and J gave up 7 bases; unmatched junction bases: 11. CDR3 length: 15 amino acids. CDR3 DNA sequence: TGTGCCAGCAGAGAGCGGGGGGCCCTCGCAAATACGCAGTATTTT. It specifies CASRERGALANTQYF.

This clonotype showed up many times. This rearrangement joins TRBV7-9 to TRBJ2-2; D remains unclear. V was shortened by 1 base and J by 8 bases, with 11 bases between the two germline ends. In germline, CDR1 is SEHNR, CDR2 FQNEAQ (reference sequence). The CDR3 spans 14 residues. CDR3 sequence (DNA): TGTGCCAGCAGCTTAGGCTCGTCCATTGGGGAGCTGTTTTTT. As protein: CASSLGSSIGELFF.

The chain is built from TRBV6-5 and TRBJ2-1, with D possibly being TRBD2 (5 bases). The CDR3 has 15 residues. The germline V gene encodes CDR1 MNHEY and CDR2 SVGAGI. V shed 4 bases and J shed 7 bases, with 17 bases lying between them. Written as DNA, the CDR3 is TGTGCCAGCAGTTCCTACACATTGAGCGGTAATGAGCAGTTCTTC. Protein sequence: CASSSYTLSGNEQFF.

This clonotype was observed at least ten times. The chain carries TRBV7-2 and TRBJ2-3; D is perhaps TRBD2 (6 bases). Between the trimmed V and J ends, which lost 3 bases and 3 bases, there was a span of 10 bases. Germline CDR1 reads SGHTA; CDR2 reads FQGNSA. CDR3 size: 14 residues. CDR3 nucleotides: TGTGCCAGCAGCTTGGGAGGAAGGACAGATACGCAGTATTTT. It translates to CASSLGGRTDTQYF.

The sample holds a few counts of this clonotype. The chain recombines TRBV29-1 with TRBJ2-1; D ambiguous. Trimming shortened V by 6 bases and J by 3 bases, and 12 bases separated the two germline ends. The CDR3 covers 13 residues. Germline values: CDR1 SQVTM, CDR2 ANQGSEA. For the CDR3, the DNA is TGCAGCGTGGCATTTATGGGCTACAATGAGCAGTTCTTC. Translation gives CSVAFMGYNEQFF.

This clonotype was seen many times. This rearrangement joins TRBV10-3 to TRBJ2-3; 7 bases match TRBD2. Looked up from germline, CDR1 is ENHRY and CDR2 is SYGVKD. The CDR3 extends over 15 amino acids. V lost 4 bases, J lost 6 bases, and 10 bases stayed unmatched. The CDR3 reads CAISALAGVVDTQYF. As DNA, the CDR3 is TGTGCCATCAGTGCCTTGGCGGGGGTGGTGGATACGCAGTATTTT.

This clonotype was counted at least ten times. The J gene is TRBJ2-5, the V gene TRBV28; tentative D call: TRBD2 (5 bases). The CDR3 loop spans 12 amino acids. Trimming shortened V by 10 bases and J by 3 bases, and 12 bases separated the two germline ends. CDR1 and CDR2 (germline): MDHEN, SYDVKM. In DNA form, the CDR3 reads TGTGCCATTTCGGTCGGGGAAGAGACCCAGTACTTC. It specifies CAISVGEETQYF.

This clonotype came up many times. A read error may account for a junction end that differs from germline. The rearrangement links TRBV3-1 to TRBJ2-5, with 9 bases identical to TRBD2. CDR3 length equals 14 residues. CDR1 and CDR2 (germline): LGHDT, YNNKEL (reference sequence). The CDR3 loop reads CASSQRRLAADWFF. CDR3 bases: TGTGCCAGCAGCCAACGAAGACTAGCGGCGGATTGGTTCTTC.

This clonotype turned up a few times. The CDR3 here is CASSPVTDTQYF. CDR3 nucleotides: TGTGCCAGCTCGCCTGTCACAGATACGCAGTATTTT. The chain recombines TRBV18 with TRBJ2-3; D unclear. Trimming took 6 bases from V and 2 from J, leaving 6 bases between them. This CDR3 has 12 residues. Germline CDR1 KGHSH, CDR2 LQKENI. The full variable domain, in which reference TRBV18 and TRBJ2-3 provide the parts outside the CDR3, is NAGVMQNPRHLVRRRGQEARLRCSPMKGHSHVYWYRQLPEEGLKFMVYLQKENIIDESGMPKERFSAEFPKEGPSILRIQQVVRGDSAAYFCASSPVTDTQYFGPGTRLTVL.